These T cell receptor beta chains were read from a single sample in a study of cytomegalovirus exposure and HLA in healthy donors. Only in-frame clones appear in the TCRdb table, and some are missing; sequencing was by immunoSEQ multiplex PCR. In the table there are about 160,000 clones, roughly 83% of which are singletons. Input material: PBMCs. These receptors were taken from a man between 25 and 39 years old in good health and CMV-seropositive. Each CDR3 is given with its conserved first and last residue. The D gene is left open where the match is weak. Expanded clones are given a class, and other clones once, few, many or no size at all.

clone_size | d_call | j_call | cdr3_length | v_call | cdr3_nt | cdr3_aa
NA | TRBD2 | TRBJ2-7 | 15 | TRBV5-6 | TGTGCCAGCAGCTTTGGGACTAGCTCCACCTACGAGCAGTACTTC | CASSFGTSSTYEQYF
NA | NA | TRBJ2-3 | 12 | TRBV7-9 | TGTGCCAGCATAAGCGGCACAGATACGCAGTATTTT | CASISGTDTQYF
NA | TRBD2 | TRBJ2-7 | 16 | TRBV28 | TGTGCCAGCAGTTCCGCGTTAGCGGGCAGCTCCTACGAGCAGTACTTC | CASSSALAGSSYEQYF
NA | TRBD2 | TRBJ2-5 | 19 | TRBV14 | TGTGCCAGCAGCCCCTTCGTTAGCGGGGGAGGACTAATACAAGAGACCCAGTACTTC | CASSPFVSGGGLIQETQYF
NA | TRBD1 | TRBJ2-7 | 15 | TRBV9 | TGTGCCAGCAGCGCCCGGGACAGGGGTTCGTACGAGCAGTACTTC | CASSARDRGSYEQYF
NA | TRBD1 | TRBJ2-5 | 13 | TRBV29-1 | TGCAGCGTTGAGGTAAGGGGGCAGGAGACCCAGTACTTC | CSVEVRGQETQYF
NA | NA | TRBJ1-1 | 12 | TRBV5-3 | TGTGCCGCTCAGACAGGTTTCACTGAAGCTTTCTTT | CAAQTGFTEAFF
few | TRBD2 | TRBJ2-3 | 16 | TRBV7-3 | TGTGCCAGCAGCCTGGGACTAGCGGGAGGTGGAGATACGCAGTATTTT | CASSLGLAGGGDTQYF
NA | TRBD1 | TRBJ1-1 | 14 | TRBV6-1 | TGTGCCAGCAGGACGTCAGGGGGTAGGGCTGAAGCTTTCTTT | CASRTSGGRAEAFF
NA | TRBD1 | TRBJ1-2 | 13 | TRBV25-1 | TGTGCCAGCAGTGTTGGGACAGGGGATGGCTACACCTTC | CASSVGTGDGYTF
NA | NA | TRBJ1-2 | 15 | TRBV6-1 | TGTGCCAGCAGTGGGCGACACTTAGCTAACTATGGCTACACCTTC | CASSGRHLANYGYTF
NA | TRBD1 | TRBJ1-1 | 12 | TRBV19 | TGTGCCACCACAGGGGAATGGACTGAAGCTTTCTTT | CATTGEWTEAFF
NA | NA | TRBJ2-7 | 15 | TRBV5-1 | TGCGCCAGCAGCTTGGGGGCGGGAACCTCCTACGAGCAGTACTTC | CASSLGAGTSYEQYF
NA | TRBD1 | TRBJ1-5 | 16 | TRBV5-6 | TGTGCCAGCAGCGCTACGACAGGGCGAAGAAATCAGCCCCAGCATTTT | CASSATTGRRNQPQHF
NA | TRBD1 | TRBJ1-1 | 16 | TRBV7-9 | TGTGCCAGCAGCTTTCCGGGACAGGGGGGCAACACTGAAGCTTTCTTT | CASSFPGQGGNTEAFF
NA | TRBD1 | TRBJ2-1 | 14 | TRBV28 | TGTGCCAGCGGAACACAGACAGGGCTGGATGGGCAGTTCTTC | CASGTQTGLDGQFF
once | TRBD2 | TRBJ2-3 | 14 | TRBV6-6 | TGTGCCAGCAGCCCCAGCGGGGGGGTACATACGCAGTATTTT | CASSPSGGVHTQYF
NA | TRBD2 | TRBJ2-5 | 14 | TRBV9 | TGTGCCAGCAGCGTCAGCGGGACCCAAGAGACCCAGTACTTC | CASSVSGTQETQYF
few | TRBD1 | TRBJ2-7 | 12 | TRBV28 | TGTGCCAGCACGCAGGGGGACTACGAGCAGTACTTC | CASTQGDYEQYF
NA | NA | TRBJ2-4 | 13 | TRBV9 | TGTGCCAGCAGCGTAGGGGCCGATAACATTCAGTACTTC | CASSVGADNIQYF
NA | NA | TRBJ1-1 | 13 | TRBV6-1 | TGTGCCAGCAGTGAAACGGAACAGCTTGCAGCTTTCTTT | CASSETEQLAAFF
NA | NA | TRBJ2-7 | 14 | TRBV5-1 | TGCGCCAGCAGCTTGCGACAGGTTTTCCACGAGCAGTACTTC | CASSLRQVFHEQYF
NA | NA | TRBJ1-5 | 13 | TRBV10-3 | TGTGCCATCAGTCGGGATCTCAATCAGCCCCAGCATTTT | CAISRDLNQPQHF
NA | NA | TRBJ2-3 | 13 | TRBV6-5 | TGTGCCAGCAGAACAGGGCGCACAGATACGCAGTATTTT | CASRTGRTDTQYF
NA | TRBD2 | TRBJ2-1 | 15 | TRBV11-1 | TGTGCCAGCAGCGCCCGACTAGCGGGAGGGAGCGAGCAGTTCTTC | CASSARLAGGSEQFF
NA | NA | TRBJ1-2 | 13 | TRBV28 | TGTGCCAGCTCCCGGGGGGGAGGGTATGGCTACACCTTC | CASSRGGGYGYTF
NA | TRBD2 | TRBJ2-3 | 17 | TRBV7-3 | TGTGCCAGCAGCTTAACTGCTCTAGCGGGGGTGACAGATACGCAGTATTTT | CASSLTALAGVTDTQYF
NA | TRBD2 | TRBJ2-5 | 16 | TRBV7-2 | TGTGCCAGCAGCCAGATGGGAGCGGGGGGCCAAGAGACCCAGTACTTC | CASSQMGAGGQETQYF
NA | NA | TRBJ1-5 | 17 | TRBV6-4 | TGTGCCAGCAGATTTAACCCCCGACAGAATCGCAATCAGCCCCAGCATTTT | CASRFNPRQNRNQPQHF
NA | NA | TRBJ2-7 | 14 | TRBV7-3 | TGTGCCAGTCAGCTTAGACCGGGTTCCTACGAGCAGTACTTC | CASQLRPGSYEQYF
once | NA | TRBJ2-1 | 15 | TRBV11-3 | TGTGCCAGCAGCTTGGGTAGCGGTACCTACAATGAGCAGTTCTTC | CASSLGSGTYNEQFF
once | TRBD1 | TRBJ1-2 | 18 | TRBV15 | TGTGCCACCAGCAGTCCCTTGGAAGACAGGGGGGAGAACTATGGCTACACCTTC | CATSSPLEDRGENYGYTF
once | NA | TRBJ2-3 | 17 | TRBV2 | TGTGCCAGCAGCGATCGGGTCGGGACCAGGGGAATGGATACGCAGTATTTT | CASSDRVGTRGMDTQYF
NA | TRBD2 | TRBJ2-1 | 15 | TRBV28 | TGTGCCAGCAGTTTATTGCGGGGGTCCTACAATGAGCAGTTCTTC | CASSLLRGSYNEQFF
NA | NA | TRBJ2-5 | 14 | TRBV5-1 | TGCGCCAGCAGCTTGCCTAGCGAGGAAGAGACCCAGTACTTC | CASSLPSEEETQYF
NA | TRBD2 | TRBJ2-5 | 15 | TRBV7-9 | TGTGCCAGCAGCTTCCTTTTTGCGGGAGAAGAGACCCAGTACTTC | CASSFLFAGEETQYF
NA | NA | TRBJ1-3 | 17 | TRBV5-1 | TGCGCCAGCAGCCCGAATTTGGCGCACAGCTCTGGAAACACCATATATTTT | CASSPNLAHSSGNTIYF
NA | NA | TRBJ1-2 | 14 | TRBV6-1 | TGTGCCAGCAGTGAAAAGGGGGTTGGCTATGGCTACACCTTC | CASSEKGVGYGYTF
NA | NA | TRBJ2-5 | 19 | TRBV5-4 | TGTGCCAGCAGCCCCGTAAGCGTCGCTCGGCCTACAGGGAGAGAGACCCAGTACTTC | CASSPVSVARPTGRETQYF